This TCR beta chain was documented in a study of CD8+ T cells in alopecia areata. Study details: Those patients who were treated received oral tofacitinib, which was given at 5 to 10 mg twice daily for moderate-to-severe alopecia areata.

RNA, once extracted, was reverse transcribed into cDNA for use as the sequencing template. Sequenced by immunoSEQ multiplex PCR; TCRdb stores in-frame clones only, minus some. This table holds some 240,000 clones, 50% to 60% found once. This clone was found a few times. Its matching antigen is unknown. CD4+ and CD8+ T cells were sorted from PBMCs stained for CD3, CD4 and CD8. Findings and limits, study-wide: Normal-skin resident alphabeta T cells also appear among scalp sample sequences.

Sequenced material: CD4+ T cells sorted from blood, taken at week 0. The receptor comes from a human donor with alopecia areata.

The CDR3 nucleotides read TGTGCCAGCAGCGAGAAGGGTCCCAATGAGCAGTTCTTC. Its translation is CASSEKGPNEQFF. The chain uses TRBV7-9 and TRBJ2-1; D gene uncertain. The CDR3 runs to 13 residues. V was pared by 5 bases and J by 6 bases, with 11 bases between. From germline, CDR1 is SEHNR and CDR2 FQNEAQ (reference sequence). The entire variable domain, with the rest obtained from reference TRBV7-9 and TRBJ2-1, is as follows: DTGVSQNPRHKITKRGQNVTFRCDPISEHNRLYWYRQTLGQGPEFLTYFQNEAQLEKSRLLSDRFSAERPKGSFSTLEIQRTEQGDSAMYLCASSEKGPNEQFFGPGTRLTVL.